What follows describes a single T cell receptor (beta chain). Its antigen is still unknown. Documented time point: cycle 4 day 1 (C4D1), after 6 weeks of nivolumab. Patients all relapsed after autologous stem cell transplantation, and there was variation in brentuximab vedotin exposure. The investigators isolated CD8+ T cells from thawed PBMCs using magnetic negative selection. Sequencing used immunoSEQ multiplex PCR; TCRdb keeps in-frame clones, though not all of them. The table lists around 15,000 clones, about nine tenths of them singletons. The sample originates from a study of PD-1 blockade in classical Hodgkin lymphoma. Study-level points and caveats: Initiation of nivolumab under 1 year after ASCT led to exclusion of patients. Compared with healthy donors, newly diagnosed patients reportedly showed lower baseline TCR diversity.

Germline loops: CDR1 LGHNT, CDR2 FRNRAP. The CDR3 is made up of 14 amino acids. This chain uses TRBV12-5 with TRBJ2-5, with 13 bases lining up with TRBD2. Gene TRBJ2-7 matches the end of the DNA better, so the J call may be wrong. This receptor was obtained from a human donor with classical Hodgkin lymphoma. Sequencing used CD8+ T cells from blood, obtained before the fourth cycle of nivolumab. The CDR3 nucleotides are TGTGCTAAATTATGGACTAGCGGGGGCTACGAGCAGTACTTC. This encodes CAKLWTSGGYEQYF.